This T cell receptor beta chain was documented in a study of T cell responses to AZD1222 COVID-19 vaccine. Study-level results: Vaccination with two AZD1222 doses was followed by a rise in Spike-specific TCR breadth and depth. The study reported that nearly half of spike-specific TCRs target unmutated variant regions.

About this clone itself: Its antigen is not identified.

This table comes from immunoSEQ multiplex PCR, and its TCRdb copy is limited to in-frame clones, with some not included. This table holds more than 65,000 clones, almost 80% found once. Trimming left V 0 bases short and J 5 bases short, with 11 bases between. CDR3 length equals 14 residues. Germline lookup yields CDR1 SGDLS and CDR2 YYNGEE. The source is an adult in good health. This rearrangement joins TRBV9 to TRBJ1-1; D is uncertain. The sequencing here drew on peripheral blood, taken on day 0 of AZD1222 vaccination. The CDR3 loop reads CASSVEAGSTEAFF. The CDR3 region has the DNA TGTGCCAGCAGCGTAGAAGCGGGAAGTACTGAAGCTTTCTTT.